This T cell receptor (beta chain) stems from a study of metastatic and nonmetastatic thyroid tumors. Among the patients, none had received any treatment before thyroid surgery. TCRdb reanalyzed the PCR reads via MiXCR. Of tens of thousands of clones in the sample, about a sixth are singletons; the top ten hold about 9.9%. Overall study results and limits: In blood and tumor, TCR beta diversity was reportedly significantly higher in malignant thyroid tumors than in benign nodules.

The V end was cut by 2 bases, the J end by 4 bases, with 18 bases between. Germline V gene sequence: CDR1 SGHAT, CDR2 FQNNGV. This CDR3 is 16 amino acids long. This clone was observed at least ten times. As yet, its antigen is unknown. Sequencing was done on a sample of tumor tissue. The sequence came from a female donor with papillary thyroid cancer or a benign thyroid nodule (not recorded which). Some clones in this sample may be carry-over from other donors' samples. The rearrangement uses TRBV11-2 and TRBJ2-7; no clear D. CDR3 protein: CASSLFGNHAGYEQYF. CDR3 DNA sequence: TGTGCCAGCAGCTTATTCGGTAACCACGCCGGTTACGAGCAGTACTTC.